The 4 T cell receptor beta chains reported below all come from one sample, sequenced in a study of blood T cell repertoires in COVID-19. The repertoire was sequenced with immunoSEQ multiplex PCR; TCRdb's copy has only in-frame clones and lacks some. The sample shows about 16,000 clones, about 89% of them seen only once. Sequencing was performed on peripheral blood. The receptors come from a woman aged 80 or over with COVID-19, enrolled during active disease.

The rearrangement links TRBV5-4 to TRBJ2-2, with 7 nucleotides matching TRBD2. Germline CDR1 SGHNT, CDR2 YYREEE (reference sequence). The CDR3 is 14 residues long. V gave up 4 bases and J gave up 5 bases; unmatched junction bases: 5. Here the CDR3 reads CASSLQGGTGELFF. As DNA, the CDR3 is TGTGCCAGCAGCCTCCAGGGAGGGACCGGGGAGCTGTTTTTT. The variable domain in full, with the rest retrieved from reference TRBV5-4 and TRBJ2-2, is ETGVTQSPTHLIKTRGQQVTLRCSSQSGHNTVSWYQQALGQGPQFIFQYYREEENGRGNFPPRFSGLQFPNYSSELNVNALELDDSALYLCASSLQGGTGELFFGEGSRLTVL.

The J gene is TRBJ2-2, the V gene TRBV5-4, with TRBD2 matching over 7 bases. The CDR3 covers 16 residues. Unmatched junction bases numbered 6, after V lost 0 bases and J lost 4 bases. Germline CDR1 SGHNT, CDR2 YYREEE (reference sequence). The CDR3 DNA reads as TGTGCCAGCAGCTTGGATTCGTCGGGAGGCACCGGGGAGCTGTTTTTT. This gives the protein CASSLDSSGGTGELFF.

This rearrangement joins TRBV18 to TRBJ1-5, with unresolved D. V shed 3 bases and J shed 5 bases, with 14 bases lying between them. The CDR3 length is 15 residues. Per the germline V gene, CDR1 is KGHSH and CDR2 is LQKENI. For the CDR3, the DNA is TGTGCCAGCTCACCGATAGTGGCGGCCGATCAGCCCCAGCATTTT. This sequence encodes CASSPIVAADQPQHF. Looking up the rest from reference TRBV18 and TRBJ1-5 gives the full variable domain: NAGVMQNPRHLVRRRGQEARLRCSPMKGHSHVYWYRQLPEEGLKFMVYLQKENIIDESGMPKERFSAEFPKEGPSILRIQQVVRGDSAAYFCASSPIVAADQPQHFGDGTRLSIL.

The V call is TRBV28, the J call TRBJ2-7, with TRBD2 matching 7 bases. This CDR3 comprises 13 residues. Germline CDR1 and CDR2: MDHEN and SYDVKM. V shed 5 bases and J 12 bases; nucleotides not matched to a gene: 13. CDR3 nucleotide sequence: TGTGCCAGCAGTCTAACCGCTGAATGGGGGGGGTACTTC. Protein: CASSLTAEWGGYF.